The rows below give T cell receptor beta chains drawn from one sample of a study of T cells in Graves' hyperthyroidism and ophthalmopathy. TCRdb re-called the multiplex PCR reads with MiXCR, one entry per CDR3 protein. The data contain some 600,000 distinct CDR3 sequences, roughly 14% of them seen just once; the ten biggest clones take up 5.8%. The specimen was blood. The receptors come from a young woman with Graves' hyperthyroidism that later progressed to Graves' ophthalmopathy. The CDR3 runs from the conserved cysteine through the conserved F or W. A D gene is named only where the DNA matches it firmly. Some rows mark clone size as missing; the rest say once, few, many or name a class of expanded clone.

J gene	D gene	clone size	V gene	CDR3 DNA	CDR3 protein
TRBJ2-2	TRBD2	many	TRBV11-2	TGTGCCAGCAGCTTCGGACTAGCGGGAACCCACGCTGGGGAGCTGTTTTTT	CASSFGLAGTHAGELFF
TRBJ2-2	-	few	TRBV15	TGTGCCACCAGCAACCGATTCTTAGACACCGGGGAGCTGTTTTTT	CATSNRFLDTGELFF
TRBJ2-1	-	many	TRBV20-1	TGCAGTGCTCCCCTCGGCAACTACAATGAGCAGTTCTTC	CSAPLGNYNEQFF
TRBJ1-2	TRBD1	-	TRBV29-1	TGCAGCGTCCTGGTGCTAACAGGGGGCGATGGCTACACCTTC	CSVLVLTGGDGYTF
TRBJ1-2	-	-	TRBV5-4	TGTGCCAGCAGCCGTCCCGACGGGCCTTATGGCTACACCTTC	CASSRPDGPYGYTF
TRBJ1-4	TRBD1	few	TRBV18	TGTGCCAGCTCAGAGGACAGGGTCTATGAAAAACTGTTTTTT	CASSEDRVYEKLFF
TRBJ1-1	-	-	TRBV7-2	TGTGCCAGCAGCTTATCACCAGTGGAGAACACTGAAGCTTTCTTT	CASSLSPVENTEAFF
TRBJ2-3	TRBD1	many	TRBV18	TGTGCCAGCTCACCACCGGGGACAGGCACAGATACGCAGTATTTT	CASSPPGTGTDTQYF
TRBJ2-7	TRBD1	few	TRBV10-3	TGTGCCATCAGTGTTGGACAGGGCTCCTACGAGCAGTACTTC	CAISVGQGSYEQYF
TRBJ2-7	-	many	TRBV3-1	TGTGCCAGCAGCCAATTGCCAGAGAGAGCTAAAGAGCAGTACTTC	CASSQLPERAKEQYF
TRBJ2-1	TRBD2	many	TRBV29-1	TGCAGCGTTGAGGGGACTAGCTCCTACAATGAGCAGTTCTTC	CSVEGTSSYNEQFF
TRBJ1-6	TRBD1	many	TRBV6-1	TGTGCCAGCAGGAGGACAGGGGGCAATTCACCCCTCCACTTT	CASRRTGGNSPLHF
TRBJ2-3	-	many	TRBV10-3	TGTGCCACGGGGGGCTACAGCACAGATACGCAGTATTTT	CATGGYSTDTQYF
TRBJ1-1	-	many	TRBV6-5	TGTGCCAGCAGTTATCTGGGGCGGACTGAAGCTTTCTTT	CASSYLGRTEAFF
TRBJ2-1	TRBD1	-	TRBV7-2	TGTGCCAGCAGCCCGCCTGGGACAGGGAAGGGAGAGCAGTTCTTC	CASSPPGTGKGEQFF
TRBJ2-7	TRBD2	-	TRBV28	TGTGCCAGCAGTTTACTAGCGGGAGGCCCCCCCTACGAGCAGTACTTC	CASSLLAGGPPYEQYF
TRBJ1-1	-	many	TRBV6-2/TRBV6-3	TGTGCCAGCAACGACCCCCTGGGCGCATACACTGAAGCTTTCTTT	CASNDPLGAYTEAFF
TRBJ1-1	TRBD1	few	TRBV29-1	TGCAGCGTTGTTCCCCTATCAGGGGGCATCACTGAAGCTTTCTTT	CSVVPLSGGITEAFF
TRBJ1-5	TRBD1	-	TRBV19	TGTGCCAGTAATTACCGGGGACAGGGTGGACAGCCCCAGCATTTT	CASNYRGQGGQPQHF
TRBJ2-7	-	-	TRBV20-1	TGCAGTGCTAGTGCGGCCTTCTCCTACGAGCAGTACTTC	CSASAAFSYEQYF
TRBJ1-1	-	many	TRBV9	TGTGCCAGCAGTGTCGACAGGAACACTGAAGCTTTCTTT	CASSVDRNTEAFF
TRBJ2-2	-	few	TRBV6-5	TGTGCCAGCAGTTACCTCCCCGGGTCCTCGAACACCGGGGAGCTGTTTTTT	CASSYLPGSSNTGELFF
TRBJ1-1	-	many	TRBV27	TGTGCCAGCAGTACCGGGAGCACTGAAGCTTTCTTT	CASSTGSTEAFF
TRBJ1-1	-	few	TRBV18	TGTGCCAGCTCACCACCGGTCAGATTCATGAACACTGAAGCTTTCTTT	CASSPPVRFMNTEAFF
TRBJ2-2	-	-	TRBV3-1	TGTGCCAGCAGCCAAGTAAACACCGGGGAGCTGTTTTTT	CASSQVNTGELFF
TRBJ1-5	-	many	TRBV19	TGTGCCAGTAGTATAGAGAAGGCGAGCAATCAGCCCCAGCATTTT	CASSIEKASNQPQHF
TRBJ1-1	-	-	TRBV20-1	TGCAGTGCTAGAGATTTGGGAAGGGGCGCGGGCACTGAAGCTTTCTTT	CSARDLGRGAGTEAFF
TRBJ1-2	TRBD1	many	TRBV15	TGTGCCACCAGCAGGGACAGGGACCTTAACTATGGCTACACCTTC	CATSRDRDLNYGYTF
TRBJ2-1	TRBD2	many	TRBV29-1	TGCAGCGTTGAGGGAAGAGGTTCCGGACTAGCGGGAGTGAATGAGCAGTTCTTC	CSVEGRGSGLAGVNEQFF
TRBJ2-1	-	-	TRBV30	TGTGCGAGCGATGAGCAGTTCTTC	CASDEQFF
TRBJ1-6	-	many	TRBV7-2	TGTGCCAGCAGCTTAGTCCAGAATTCACCCCTCCACTTT	CASSLVQNSPLHF
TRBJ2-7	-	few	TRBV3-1	TGTGCCAGCAGCCAAGGAAGGGGGGGCCCCTACGAGCAGTACTTC	CASSQGRGGPYEQYF
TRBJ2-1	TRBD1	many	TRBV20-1	TGCAGTGCTAGGAGTACAGGGGGCATCTACAATGAGCAGTTCTTC	CSARSTGGIYNEQFF
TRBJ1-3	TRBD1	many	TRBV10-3	TGTGCCATCAGTGACGTGACAGGGGTTGGAAACACCATATATTTT	CAISDVTGVGNTIYF
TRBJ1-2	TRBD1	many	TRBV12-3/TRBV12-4	TGTGCCAGCAACTCTTTTGGGGGCCGGGACAGGCAGGGTGGCTACACCTTC	CASNSFGGRDRQGGYTF
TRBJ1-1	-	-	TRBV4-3	TGCGCCAGCAGCCAAGAGGCAGGGTATACTGAAGCTTTCTTT	CASSQEAGYTEAFF
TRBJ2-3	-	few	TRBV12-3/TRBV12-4	TGTGCCAGCAGTTTAGCGGCCTCGACGCAGTATTTT	CASSLAASTQYF
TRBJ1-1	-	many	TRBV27	TGTGCCAGCAGACGGACAGATTTCAACACTGAAGCTTTCTTT	CASRRTDFNTEAFF
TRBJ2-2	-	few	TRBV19	TGTGCCAGTAGTATAGTGGCAGCTGCGAACACCGGGGAGCTGTTTTTT	CASSIVAAANTGELFF
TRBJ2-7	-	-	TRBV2	TGTGCCAGCAGTGAACTACCGGGATCTCCTTACGAGCAGTACTTC	CASSELPGSPYEQYF
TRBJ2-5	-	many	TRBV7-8	TGTGCCAGCAGCACCCGACTAGGGGAGACCCAGTACTTC	CASSTRLGETQYF
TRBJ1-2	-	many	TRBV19	TGTGCCAGTAGAGACCAGGGCTACACCTTC	CASRDQGYTF
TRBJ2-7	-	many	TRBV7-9	TGTGCCAGCAGCTTCGATGGATTGGACGAGCAGTACTTC	CASSFDGLDEQYF
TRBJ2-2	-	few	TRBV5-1	TGCGCCAGCAGCCCGCCGGCCACCGGGGAGCTGTTTTTT	CASSPPATGELFF
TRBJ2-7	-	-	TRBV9	TGTGCCAGCACCCCAGGGGTGGCAGTCCACGAGCAGTACTTC	CASTPGVAVHEQYF
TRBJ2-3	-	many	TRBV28	TGTGCCAGCAGTTTAAGTCAGGGACACACAGATACGCAGTATTTT	CASSLSQGHTDTQYF
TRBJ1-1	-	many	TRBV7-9	TGTGCCAGCACCTCACCTAGGGAGGACACTGAAGCTTTCTTT	CASTSPREDTEAFF
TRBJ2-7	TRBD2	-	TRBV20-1	TGCAGTGCTGGCACACTAGCGGGATCCGAGCAGTACTTC	CSAGTLAGSEQYF
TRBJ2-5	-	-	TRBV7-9	TGTGCCAGCAGCCTCGGGATGTATGAGACCCAGTACTTC	CASSLGMYETQYF
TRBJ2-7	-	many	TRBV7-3	TGTGCCAGCAGCCCGGATTCTGAATCCTACGAGCAGTACTTC	CASSPDSESYEQYF